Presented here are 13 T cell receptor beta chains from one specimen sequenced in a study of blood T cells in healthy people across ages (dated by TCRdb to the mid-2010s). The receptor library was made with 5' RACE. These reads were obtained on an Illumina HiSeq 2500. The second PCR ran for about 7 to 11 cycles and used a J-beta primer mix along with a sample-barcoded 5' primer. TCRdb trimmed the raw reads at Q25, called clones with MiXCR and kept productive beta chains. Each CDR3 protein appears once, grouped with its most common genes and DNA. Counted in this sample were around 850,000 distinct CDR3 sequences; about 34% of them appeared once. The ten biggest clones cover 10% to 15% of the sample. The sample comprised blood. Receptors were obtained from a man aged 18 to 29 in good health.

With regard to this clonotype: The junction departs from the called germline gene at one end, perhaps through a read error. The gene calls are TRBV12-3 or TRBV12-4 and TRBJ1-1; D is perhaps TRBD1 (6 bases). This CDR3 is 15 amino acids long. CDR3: CASRRAGELSTETFF. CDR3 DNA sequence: TGTGCCAGCAGGCGGGCAGGGGAGTTGAGCACTGAAACTTTCTTT.

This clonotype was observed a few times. CDR3 loop: CASSLWAESTDTQYF. CDR3 nucleotides: TGCGCCAGCAGCTTGTGGGCGGAATCCACAGATACGCAGTATTTT. The gene calls are TRBV5-1 and TRBJ2-3; D remains ambiguous. Trimming took off 1 base at V and 2 bases at J, with 11 bases between the two ends. The CDR3 runs 15 residues. In germline, CDR1 is SGHRS, CDR2 YFSETQ. Full variable domain (outside the CDR3, taken from reference TRBV5-1 and TRBJ2-3): KAGVTQTPRYLIKTRGQQVTLSCSPISGHRSVSWYQQTPGQGLQFLFEYFSETQRNKGNFPGRFSGRQFSNSRSEMNVSTLELGDSALYLCASSLWAESTDTQYFGPGTRLTVL.

CDR3 sequence reads: CASSQELAGAYYEQYF. The DNA of the CDR3 is TGTGCCAGCAGCCAAGAACTAGCGGGGGCCTACTACGAGCAGTACTTC. The V gene is TRBV4-2, the J gene TRBJ2-7; 11 bases agree with TRBD2. Losses at the gene ends were 0 bases for V and 3 bases for J; bases not matched to a gene: 4. The V gene's germline CDR1 is LGHNA and CDR2 YNFKEQ. The CDR3 contains 16 residues.

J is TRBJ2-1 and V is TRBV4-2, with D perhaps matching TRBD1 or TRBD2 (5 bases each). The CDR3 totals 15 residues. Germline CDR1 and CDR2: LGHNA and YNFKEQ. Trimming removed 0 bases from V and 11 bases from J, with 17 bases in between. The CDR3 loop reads CASSQDWGTTGKQFF. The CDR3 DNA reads TGTGCCAGCAGCCAAGATTGGGGCACGACGGGGAAGCAGTTCTTC.

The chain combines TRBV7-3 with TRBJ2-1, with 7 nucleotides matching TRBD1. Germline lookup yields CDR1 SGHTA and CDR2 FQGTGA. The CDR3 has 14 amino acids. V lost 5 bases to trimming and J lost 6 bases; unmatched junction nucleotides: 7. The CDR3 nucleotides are TGTGCCAGCAGCCTGGGACAGTACCCCAATGAGCAGTTCTTC. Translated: CASSLGQYPNEQFF.

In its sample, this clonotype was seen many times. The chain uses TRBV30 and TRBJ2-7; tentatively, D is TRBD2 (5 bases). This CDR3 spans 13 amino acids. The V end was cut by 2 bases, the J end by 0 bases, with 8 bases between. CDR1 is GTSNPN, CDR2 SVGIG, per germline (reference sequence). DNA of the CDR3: TGTGCCTGGAGTTTGGGGAGCTCCTACGAGCAGTACTTC. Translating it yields CAWSLGSSYEQYF.

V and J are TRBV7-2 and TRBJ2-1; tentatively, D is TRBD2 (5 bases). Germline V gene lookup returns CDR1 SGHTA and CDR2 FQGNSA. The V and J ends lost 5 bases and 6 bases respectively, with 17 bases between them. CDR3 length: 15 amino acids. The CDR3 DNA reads TGTGCCAGCAGCCCCGAGTCCCTAGCAACCAATGAGCAGTTCTTC. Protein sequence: CASSPESLATNEQFF. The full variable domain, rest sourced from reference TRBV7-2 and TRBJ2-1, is GAGVSQSPSNKVTEKGKDVELRCDPISGHTALYWYRQSLGQGLEFLIYFQGNSAPDKSGLPSDRFSAERTGGSVSTLTIQRTQQEDSAVYLCASSPESLATNEQFFGPGTRLTVL.

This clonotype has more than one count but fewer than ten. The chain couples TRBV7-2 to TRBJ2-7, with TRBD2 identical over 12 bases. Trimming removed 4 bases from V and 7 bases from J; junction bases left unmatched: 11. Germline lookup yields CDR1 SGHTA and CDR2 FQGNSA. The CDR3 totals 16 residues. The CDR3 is CASSSSLAGGRNEQYF. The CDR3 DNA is TGTGCCAGCAGCTCTTCACTAGCGGGGGGCCGCAATGAGCAGTACTTC.

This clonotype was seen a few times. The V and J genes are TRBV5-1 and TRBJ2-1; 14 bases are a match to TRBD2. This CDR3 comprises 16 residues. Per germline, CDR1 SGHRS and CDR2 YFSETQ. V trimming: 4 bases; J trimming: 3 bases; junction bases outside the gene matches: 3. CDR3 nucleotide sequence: TGCGCCAGCAGCCATGGGACTAGCGGGGGCTACAATGAGCAGTTCTTC. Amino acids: CASSHGTSGGYNEQFF.

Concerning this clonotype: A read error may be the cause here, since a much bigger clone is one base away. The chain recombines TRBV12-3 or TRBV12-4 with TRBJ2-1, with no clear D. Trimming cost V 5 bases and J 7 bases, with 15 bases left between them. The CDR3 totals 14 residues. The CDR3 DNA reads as TGTGCCAGCAGTGTTCATCCACCCCTGAATGAGCAGTTCTTC. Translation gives CASSVHPPLNEQFF.

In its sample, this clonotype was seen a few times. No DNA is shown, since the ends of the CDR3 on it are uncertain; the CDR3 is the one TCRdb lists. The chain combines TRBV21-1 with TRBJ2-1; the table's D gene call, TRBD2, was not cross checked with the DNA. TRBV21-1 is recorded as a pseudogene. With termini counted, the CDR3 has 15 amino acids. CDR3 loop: CASSKSVAAGNEQFF.

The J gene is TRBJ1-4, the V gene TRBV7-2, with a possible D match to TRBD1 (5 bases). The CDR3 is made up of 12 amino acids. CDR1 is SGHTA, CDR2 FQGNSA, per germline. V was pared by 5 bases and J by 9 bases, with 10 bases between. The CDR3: CASSGGGKKLFF. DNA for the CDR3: TGTGCCAGCAGCGGCGGGGGAAAAAAACTGTTTTTT.

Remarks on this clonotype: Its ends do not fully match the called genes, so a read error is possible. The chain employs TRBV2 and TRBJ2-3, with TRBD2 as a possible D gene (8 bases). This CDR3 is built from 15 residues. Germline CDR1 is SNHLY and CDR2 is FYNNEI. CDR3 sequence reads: CASSLLAGGTDMQYF. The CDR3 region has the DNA TGTGCCAGCAGTCTCCTAGCGGGCGGGACAGATATGCAGTATTTT.